Sequencing of this T cell receptor beta chain was carried out in a study of T cell responses to AZD1222 COVID-19 vaccine. V was clipped by 7 bases and J by 0 bases, with 13 bases between them. Germline V gene data show CDR1 as SGHAT and CDR2 as FQNNGV. The CDR3 sequence is 15 residues long. Assay: immunoSEQ multiplex PCR; the TCRdb copy retains only in-frame clones and omits some. The profile covers around 200,000 clones, with 94% appearing a single time and about 1.5% taken by the ten largest. Sequenced material: peripheral blood, taken 28 days after the second AZD1222 dose. The receptor was derived from an adult who received the AZD1222 COVID-19 vaccine. The chain has TRBV11-2 and TRBJ2-1; D not certain. CDR3 amino acids: CASTPGGGSYNEQFF. The CDR3 DNA reads TGTGCCAGCACCCCTGGCGGTGGCTCCTACAATGAGCAGTTCTTC.